Each of the 18 T cell receptor beta chains below was sequenced from the same sample in a study of vaccination and CD4 T cells after COVID-19. Cultured CD4+ T cells had their DNA profiled by the Oncomine TCR Beta short-read assay. TCRdb passed the PCR reads through MiXCR, listing each CDR3 protein once. Counted here are approximately 20,000 distinct CDR3 sequences, approximately 38% occurring once; the ten biggest clones make up roughly 5%. No antigen has been assigned to these receptors. The treatment is: approximately 9-day PBMC culture with coronavirus spike peptide pools or control peptides (ViraFEST assay). The source was CD4+ T cells from blood, cultured in vitro, collected before SARS-CoV-2 vaccination. The receptor source for this set is a human donor who had recovered from COVID-19.

The chain carries TRBV6-2 or TRBV6-3 and TRBJ2-1; 9 bases map to TRBD1. Germline values: CDR1 MNHEY, CDR2 SVGEGT. There are 17 residues in the CDR3. Trimming took 4 bases from V and 3 from J; bases not matched to a gene: 10. In DNA form, the CDR3 reads TGTGCCAGCAGTTTCCGACAGGGGGGAGGCTTCTACAATGAGCAGTTCTTC. Translation: CASSFRQGGGFYNEQFF.

The table lists this clonotype with a few counts. The chain couples TRBV20-1 to TRBJ2-3, with 8 bases matching TRBD2. Germline CDR1 reads DFQATT; CDR2 reads SNEGSKA (reference sequence). This CDR3 contains 16 residues. The V segment lost 2 bases and the J segment 0 bases; nucleotides outside the gene matches: 7. The CDR3 is CSARTWERESTDTQYF. CDR3 nucleotides: TGCAGTGCTAGAACATGGGAGCGGGAGAGCACAGATACGCAGTATTTT.

In this sample, this clonotype turned up a few times. The chain joins TRBV12-3 or TRBV12-4 to TRBJ1-1, with 7 bases identical to TRBD1. This CDR3 is 14 amino acids long. The J segment lost 1 base and the V segment lost 5 bases, leaving 4 bases of the junction unmatched. CDR3 bases: TGTGCCAGCAGTCGACAGGGTGGGAACACTGAAGCTTTCTTT. This codes for CASSRQGGNTEAFF.

The chain is built from TRBV21-1 and TRBJ2-5; the listed D gene, TRBD1, was not tested against the DNA. TRBV21-1 is a recognized pseudogene. There are 15 residues in the CDR3. The CDR3 loop is CASSNEQGLQETQYF. In DNA, the CDR3 is TGTGCCAGCAGCAATGAACAGGGCCTACAAGAGACCCAGTACTTC.

Comment on this clonotype: Mismatch with germline at one junction end may stem from a read error. The chain carries TRBV6-1 and TRBJ2-7, with 11 positions matching TRBD2. CDR1 is MNHNS, CDR2 SASEGT, per germline. This CDR3 region has 15 residues. The CDR3 DNA follows: TGCGCCAGCAGCCCGGGACTAGCGGATTCCTACGAGCAGTACTTC. Translating gives CASSPGLADSYEQYF.

This clonotype was detected once. The V and J genes are TRBV12-3 or TRBV12-4 and TRBJ2-2, with D hard to call. V was cut by 6 bases and J by 0 bases, with 11 bases left in between. CDR3 length: 15 residues. The CDR3 loop reads CASRWAAPNTGELFF. The CDR3 bases are TGTGCCAGCAGGTGGGCCGCCCCGAACACCGGGGAGCTGTTTTTT.

In this sample, this clonotype turned up a few times. The chain joins TRBV7-9 to TRBJ2-1; D not certain. The CDR3 runs to 12 residues. V shed 1 base and J shed 13 bases, with 11 bases lying between them. Germline V gene lookup returns CDR1 SEHNR and CDR2 FQNEAQ (reference sequence). CDR3 nucleotides: TGTGCCAGCAGCTTAGAGGTAAAGGAACAGTTCTTC. It codes for CASSLEVKEQFF.

This clonotype was found a few times. The V gene is TRBV19, the J gene TRBJ1-2, with 9 bases fitting TRBD1. J lost 4 bases, V lost 0 bases, and 6 bases had no gene match. This CDR3 is built from 16 residues. CDR1 is LNHDA, CDR2 SQIVND, per germline (reference sequence). CDR3 DNA sequence: TGTGCCAGTAGTATAGACTCCGGGACAGGGTCCTATGGCTACACCTTC. Amino acids: CASSIDSGTGSYGYTF.

This chain uses TRBV4-2 with TRBJ1-4; the D gene is possibly TRBD1 (5 bases). Germline loops: CDR1 LGHNA, CDR2 YNFKEQ. Trimming pared 0 bases from V and 2 bases from J, leaving 10 bases between. The CDR3 extends over 16 amino acids. The CDR3 bases are TGTGCCAGCAGCCAAGAGGACGGGGGGACTAATGAAAAACTGTTTTTT. Translated: CASSQEDGGTNEKLFF.

CDR3 residues: CASSLQGIEQYF. The CDR3 DNA sequence: TGTGCCAGCAGCTTACAAGGGATCGAGCAGTACTTC. The chain has TRBV7-8 and TRBJ2-7, with D unclear. From germline, CDR1 is SGHVS and CDR2 FQNEAQ. The CDR3 is 12 amino acids. V lost 2 bases, J lost 6 bases, and 8 bases lay in between.

A few counts support this clonotype. V is TRBV28 and J is TRBJ1-1; D not resolved. The CDR3 runs 12 residues. Germline CDR1 is MDHEN and CDR2 is SYDVKM. Trimming took off 10 bases at V and 1 base at J, with 10 bases between the two ends. CDR3 nucleotides: TGTGCCACAATCCCGGGGAACACTGAAGCTTTCTTT. Protein sequence: CATIPGNTEAFF.

This clonotype was observed a handful of times. The chain has TRBV28 and TRBJ1-1; 7 bases are a match to TRBD1. Germline V gene sequence: CDR1 MDHEN, CDR2 SYDVKM. CDR3 length: 17 amino acids. J lost 3 bases, V lost 6 bases, and 16 bases had no gene match. DNA of the CDR3: TGTGCCAGCAGCCCTCCCTCGGGACAGAGGGCTGACACTGAAGCTTTCTTT. Protein product: CASSPPSGQRADTEAFF.

The chain joins TRBV20-1 to TRBJ2-1; 11 positions agree with TRBD2. The CDR3 extends over 14 amino acids. The germline V gene has CDR1 DFQATT and CDR2 SNEGSKA (reference sequence). Losses at the gene ends were 3 bases for V and 9 bases for J; bases not matched to a gene: 7. CDR3 protein: CSASATSGMGEQFF. CDR3 in DNA: TGCAGTGCTAGTGCGACTAGCGGGATGGGTGAGCAGTTCTTC.

The gene calls are TRBV20-1 and TRBJ2-7, with 8 nucleotides matching TRBD2. The CDR3 is 13 amino acids. CDR1 and CDR2 (germline): DFQATT, SNEGSKA (reference sequence). With V trimmed by 3 bases and J by 7 bases, 8 bases remained unmatched. CDR3 in DNA: TGCAGTGCTAGCACGGCTAGCGGGTATGAGCAGTACTTC. Its translation is CSASTASGYEQYF.

This CDR3 is CATKNDVITEAFF. Here the CDR3 DNA reads TGTGCCACCAAAAACGACGTGATCACTGAAGCTTTCTTT. This chain uses TRBV6-2 or TRBV6-3 with TRBJ1-1, with D unclear. V lost 10 bases, J lost 4 bases, and 16 bases lay in between. The germline V gene encodes CDR1 MNHEY and CDR2 SVGEGT. This CDR3 comprises 13 residues.

This clonotype was detected a few times. This chain links TRBV2 with TRBJ2-5, with D unclear. Germline CDR1 reads SNHLY; CDR2 reads FYNNEI. This CDR3 has 11 amino acids. Trimming removed 2 bases from V and 6 bases from J, with 4 bases in between. The CDR3 is CASSELKTQYF. CDR3 DNA sequence: TGTGCCAGCAGTGAATTGAAGACCCAGTACTTC.

This chain uses TRBV11-3 with TRBJ2-7, with 8 bases matching TRBD2. Germline lookup yields CDR1 SGHNT and CDR2 YENEEA. The CDR3 has 16 amino acids. V shed 2 bases, J shed 0 bases, and the junction held 6 bases outside the gene matches. The CDR3 DNA reads as TGTGCCAGCAGCTTAACTAGCGGAGTTTTCTCCTACGAGCAGTACTTC. Its protein product is CASSLTSGVFSYEQYF.

The J gene is TRBJ2-1, the V gene TRBV27; 12 bases match TRBD2. This CDR3 is 16 amino acids long. Germline CDR1 and CDR2: MNHEY and SMNVEV (reference sequence). With 4 bases clipped from V and 2 bases from J, the junction kept 3 bases outside the gene matches. CDR3 sequence: CASSSRLAGAYNEQFF. CDR3 in DNA: TGTGCCAGCAGTTCGAGACTAGCGGGAGCCTACAATGAGCAGTTCTTC.